This TCR beta chain was obtained from a study of T cells in Graves' hyperthyroidism and ophthalmopathy. Using RNA transcripts as the source, TCR beta CDR3 regions were amplified. First-round RT-PCR with HTBI primers amplified the TCR CDR3 region. TCRdb reprocessed the multiplex PCR reads with MiXCR, giving one entry per CDR3 protein. The data hold about 520,000 distinct CDR3 sequences, with 24% observed a single time. V was shortened by 2 bases and J by 1 base, with 14 bases between the two germline ends. Germline lookup yields CDR1 GTSNPN and CDR2 SVGIG (reference sequence). The CDR3 sequence is 15 residues long.

V is TRBV30 and J is TRBJ1-1; D gene uncertain. The clonotype comes from a woman aged 30 to 39 with Graves' ophthalmopathy. The sequenced sample consisted of blood. The DNA of the CDR3 is TGTGCCTGGAGTTATCCTTGGGCCGGGAACACTGAAGCTTTCTTT. Its translation is CAWSYPWAGNTEAFF.